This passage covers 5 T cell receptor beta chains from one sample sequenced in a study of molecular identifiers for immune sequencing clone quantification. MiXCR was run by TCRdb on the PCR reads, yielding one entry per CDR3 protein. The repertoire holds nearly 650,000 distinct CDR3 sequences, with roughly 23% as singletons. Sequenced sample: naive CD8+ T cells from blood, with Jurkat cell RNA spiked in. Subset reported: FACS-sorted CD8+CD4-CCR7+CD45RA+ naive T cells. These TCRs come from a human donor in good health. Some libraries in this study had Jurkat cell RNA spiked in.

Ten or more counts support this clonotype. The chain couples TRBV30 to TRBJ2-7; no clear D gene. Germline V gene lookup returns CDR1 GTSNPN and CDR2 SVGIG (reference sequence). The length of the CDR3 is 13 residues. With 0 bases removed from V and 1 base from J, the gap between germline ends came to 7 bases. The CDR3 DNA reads TGTGCCTGGAGTGTGTCAGTATCCTACGAGCAGTACTTC. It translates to CAWSVSVSYEQYF.

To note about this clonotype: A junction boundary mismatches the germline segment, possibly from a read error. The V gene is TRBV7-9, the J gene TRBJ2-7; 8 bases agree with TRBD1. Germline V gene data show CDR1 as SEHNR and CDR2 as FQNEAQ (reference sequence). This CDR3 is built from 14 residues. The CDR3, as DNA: TGTGCCAGCAGCCCGGCGGGACAGGCCTACGAGCAGTCCTTC. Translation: CASSPAGQAYEQSF.

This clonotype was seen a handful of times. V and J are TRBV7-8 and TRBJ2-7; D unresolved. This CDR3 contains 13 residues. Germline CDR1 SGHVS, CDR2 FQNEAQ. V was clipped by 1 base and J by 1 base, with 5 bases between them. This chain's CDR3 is CASSLDDSYEQYF. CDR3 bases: TGTGCCAGCAGCTTAGACGATTCCTACGAGCAGTACTTC.

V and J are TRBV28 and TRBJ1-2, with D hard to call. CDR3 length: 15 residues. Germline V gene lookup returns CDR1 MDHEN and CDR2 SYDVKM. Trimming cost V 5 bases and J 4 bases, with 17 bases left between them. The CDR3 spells CASSPTPDASYGYTF. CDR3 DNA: TGTGCCAGCAGTCCGACACCTGATGCCTCCTATGGCTACACCTTC.

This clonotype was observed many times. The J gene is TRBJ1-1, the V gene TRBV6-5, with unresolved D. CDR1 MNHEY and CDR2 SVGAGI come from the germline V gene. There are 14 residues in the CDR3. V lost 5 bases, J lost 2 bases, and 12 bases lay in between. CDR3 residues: CASSPMGLNTEAFF. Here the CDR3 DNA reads TGTGCCAGCAGTCCGATGGGCCTTAACACTGAAGCTTTCTTT.